This T cell receptor (beta chain) comes out of a study of cytomegalovirus exposure and HLA in healthy donors. Study conclusions and caveats: Follow-up analysis found HLA locus-dependent TCR association rates, highest for DRB1 and lowest for HLA-C. It emerged from a later analysis that several of the most significant clusters appeared to be linked to common viral pathogens. The classifier reportedly diagnosed cytomegalovirus status with high sensitivity and specificity.

60 Vbeta and 13 Jbeta primers were used in PCR. Generated by immunoSEQ multiplex PCR, the TCRdb table keeps only in-frame clones and is missing some. Of approximately 190,000 clones listed, 82% are singletons. As to this clone: No antigen is known for it.

The CDR3 consists of 14 residues. V lost 4 bases to trimming and J lost 5 bases, with 15 bases between them. Germline CDR1 is LGHNA and CDR2 is YNFKEQ. Healthy bone marrow donors formed the donor group. The origin of this receptor is a boy aged 2 to 9 in good health and CMV-seronegative. The V call is TRBV4-2, the J call TRBJ2-7, with a possible D match to TRBD2 (6 bases). The sample was PBMCs. In nucleotides, the CDR3 is TGTGCCAGCAGCCTGATACCGGGGGTTAACGAGCAGTACTTC. Protein: CASSLIPGVNEQYF.